This TCR beta chain was observed in a study of cytomegalovirus exposure and HLA in healthy donors. The data were produced by immunoSEQ multiplex PCR, yet TCRdb's version contains in-frame clones alone and is incomplete. Of roughly 300,000 clones listed, just over 85% were seen once; the top ten hold 0.84%. The CDR3 is 14 amino acids. Per germline, CDR1 SGHTA and CDR2 FQGTGA. The J segment lost 4 bases and the V segment lost 4 bases, leaving 4 bases of the junction unmatched. The TCR was taken from a woman between 18 and 29 years old in good health and CMV-seronegative. Source material: PBMCs. The J gene is TRBJ2-7, the V gene TRBV7-3, with TRBD2 identical over 10 bases. The CDR3 DNA sequence: TGTGCCAGCAGCTCTAGCGGGAGCACTTACGAGCAGTACTTC. Residues: CASSSSGSTYEQYF.